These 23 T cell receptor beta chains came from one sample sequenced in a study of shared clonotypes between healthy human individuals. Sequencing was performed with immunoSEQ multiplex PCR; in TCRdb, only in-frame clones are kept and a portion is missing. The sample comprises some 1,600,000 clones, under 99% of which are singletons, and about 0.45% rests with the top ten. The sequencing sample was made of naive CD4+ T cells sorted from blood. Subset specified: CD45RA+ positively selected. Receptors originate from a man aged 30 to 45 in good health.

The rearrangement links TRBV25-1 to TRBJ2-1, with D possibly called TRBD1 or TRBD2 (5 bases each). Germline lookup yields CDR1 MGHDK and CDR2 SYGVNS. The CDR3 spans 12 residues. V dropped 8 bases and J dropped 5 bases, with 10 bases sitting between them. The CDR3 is CASHQGDNEQFF. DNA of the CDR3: TGTGCCAGCCACCAGGGAGACAATGAGCAGTTCTTC.

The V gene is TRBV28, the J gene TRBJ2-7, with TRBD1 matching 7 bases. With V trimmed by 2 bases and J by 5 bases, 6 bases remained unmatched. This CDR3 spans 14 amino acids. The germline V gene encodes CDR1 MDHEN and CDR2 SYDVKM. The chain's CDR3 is CASSLTGERHEQYF. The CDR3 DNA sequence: TGTGCCAGCAGTTTAACAGGGGAGAGACACGAGCAGTACTTC.

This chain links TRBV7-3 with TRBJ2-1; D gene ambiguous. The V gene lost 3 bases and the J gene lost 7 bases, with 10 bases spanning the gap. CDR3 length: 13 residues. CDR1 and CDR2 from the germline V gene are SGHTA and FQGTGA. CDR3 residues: CASSLRQSNEQFF. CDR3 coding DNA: TGTGCCAGCAGCTTGCGGCAGTCGAATGAGCAGTTCTTC.

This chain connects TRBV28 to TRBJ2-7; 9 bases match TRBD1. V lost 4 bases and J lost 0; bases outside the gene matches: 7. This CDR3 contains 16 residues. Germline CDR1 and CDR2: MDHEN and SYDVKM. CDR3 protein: CASSWGTGRYSYEQYF. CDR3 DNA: TGTGCCAGCAGTTGGGGGACAGGGAGATACTCCTACGAGCAGTACTTC.

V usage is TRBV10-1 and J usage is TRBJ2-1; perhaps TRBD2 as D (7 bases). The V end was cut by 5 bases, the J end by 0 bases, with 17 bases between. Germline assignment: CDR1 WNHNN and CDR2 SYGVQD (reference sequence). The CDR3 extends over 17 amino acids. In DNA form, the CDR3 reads TGCGCCAGCAGTTTAACAGGGAGGGGTGGCTCCTACAATGAGCAGTTCTTC. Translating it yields CASSLTGRGGSYNEQFF.

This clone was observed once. The chain's CDR3 is CASSEQGFSRTDTQYF. DNA for the CDR3: TGTGCCAGCAGCGAACAGGGTTTCTCACGCACAGATACGCAGTATTTT. The chain has TRBV5-6 and TRBJ2-3; possible D gene TRBD1, 6 bases. Germline-derived CDR1 and CDR2 are SGHDT and YYEEEE. Trimming cost V 4 bases and J 1 base, with 16 bases left between them. CDR3 length equals 16 residues.

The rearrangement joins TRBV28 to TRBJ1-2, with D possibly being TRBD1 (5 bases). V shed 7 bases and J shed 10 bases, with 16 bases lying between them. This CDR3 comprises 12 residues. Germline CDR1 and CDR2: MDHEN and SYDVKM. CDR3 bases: TGTGCCAGCAACTCGGACATATCTGTCTACACCTTC. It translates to CASNSDISVYTF.

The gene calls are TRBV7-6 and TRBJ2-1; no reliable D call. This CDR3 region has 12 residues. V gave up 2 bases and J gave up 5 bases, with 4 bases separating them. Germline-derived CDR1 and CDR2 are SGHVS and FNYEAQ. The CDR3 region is CASSLRNNEQFF. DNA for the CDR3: TGTGCCAGCAGCTTAAGAAACAATGAGCAGTTCTTC.

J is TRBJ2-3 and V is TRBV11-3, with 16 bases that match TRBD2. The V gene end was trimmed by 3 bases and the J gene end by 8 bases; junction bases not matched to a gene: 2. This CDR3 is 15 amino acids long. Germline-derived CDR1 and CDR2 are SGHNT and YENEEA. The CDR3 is CASSLGLAGGLTQYF. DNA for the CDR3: TGTGCCAGCAGCTTGGGACTAGCGGGAGGGCTTACGCAGTATTTT.

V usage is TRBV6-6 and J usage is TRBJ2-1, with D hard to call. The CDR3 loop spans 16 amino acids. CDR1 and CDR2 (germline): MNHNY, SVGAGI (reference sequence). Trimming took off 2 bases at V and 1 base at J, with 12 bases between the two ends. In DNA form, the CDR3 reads TGTGCCAGCAGTTACCCGCCGGCAGCATCCTACAATGAGCAGTTCTTC. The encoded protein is CASSYPPAASYNEQFF.

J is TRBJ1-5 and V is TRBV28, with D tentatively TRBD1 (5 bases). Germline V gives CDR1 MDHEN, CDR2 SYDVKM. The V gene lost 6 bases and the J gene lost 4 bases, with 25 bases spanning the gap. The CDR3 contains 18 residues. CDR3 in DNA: TGTGCCAGCAGGGATGTAACCGGGACGCAGGAAAGAAATCAGCCCCAGCATTTT. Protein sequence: CASRDVTGTQERNQPQHF.

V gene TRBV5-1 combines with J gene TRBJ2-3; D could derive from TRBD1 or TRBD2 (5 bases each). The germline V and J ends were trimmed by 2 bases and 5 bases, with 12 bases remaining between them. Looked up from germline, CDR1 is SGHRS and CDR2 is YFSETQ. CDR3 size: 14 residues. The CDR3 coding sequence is TGCGCCAGCAGCTTTGAGACGAGGGGAGATACGCAGTATTTT. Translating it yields CASSFETRGDTQYF.

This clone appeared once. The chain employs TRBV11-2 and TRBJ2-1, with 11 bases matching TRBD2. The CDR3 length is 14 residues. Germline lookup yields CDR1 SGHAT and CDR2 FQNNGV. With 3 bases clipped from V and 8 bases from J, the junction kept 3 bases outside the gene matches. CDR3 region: CASSFSGLADEQFF. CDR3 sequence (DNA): TGTGCCAGCAGCTTCTCGGGACTAGCGGATGAGCAGTTCTTC.

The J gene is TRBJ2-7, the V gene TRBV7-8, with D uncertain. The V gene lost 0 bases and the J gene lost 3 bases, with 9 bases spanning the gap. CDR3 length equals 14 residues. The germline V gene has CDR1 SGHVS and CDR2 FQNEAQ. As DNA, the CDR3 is TGTGCCAGCAGCTTAGCTGGACCGCGCTACGAGCAGTACTTC. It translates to CASSLAGPRYEQYF.

CDR3 DNA: TGTGCCAGCAGTTACGATCCGGGTTTGAACACTGAAGCTTTCTTT. This encodes CASSYDPGLNTEAFF. The rearrangement links TRBV6-5 to TRBJ1-1; D gene unclear. Germline CDR1 MNHEY, CDR2 SVGAGI. The V gene lost 2 bases and the J gene lost 0 bases, with 10 bases spanning the gap. The CDR3 has 15 amino acids.

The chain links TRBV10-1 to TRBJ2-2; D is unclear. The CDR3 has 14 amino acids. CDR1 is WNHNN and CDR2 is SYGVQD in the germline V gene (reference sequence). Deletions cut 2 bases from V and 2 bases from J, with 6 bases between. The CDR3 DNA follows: TGCGCCAGCAGTGAGAGTCTTAACACCGGGGAGCTGTTTTTT. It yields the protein CASSESLNTGELFF.

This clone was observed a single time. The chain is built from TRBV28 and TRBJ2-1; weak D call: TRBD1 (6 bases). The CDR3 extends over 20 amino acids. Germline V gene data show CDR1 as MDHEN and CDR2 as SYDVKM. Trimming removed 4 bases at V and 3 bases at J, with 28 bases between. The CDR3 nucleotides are TGTGCCAGCAGTTCGCGAAGACCCGCTACAGGGAGAGTCAACTACAATGAGCAGTTCTTC. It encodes CASSSRRPATGRVNYNEQFF.

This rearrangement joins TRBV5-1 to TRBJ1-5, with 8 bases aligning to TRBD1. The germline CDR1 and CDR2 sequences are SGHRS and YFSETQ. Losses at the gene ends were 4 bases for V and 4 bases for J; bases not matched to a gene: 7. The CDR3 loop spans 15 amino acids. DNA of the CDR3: TGCGCCAGCAGCCCGTCGGACAGGGCGAATCAGCCCCAGCATTTT. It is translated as CASSPSDRANQPQHF.

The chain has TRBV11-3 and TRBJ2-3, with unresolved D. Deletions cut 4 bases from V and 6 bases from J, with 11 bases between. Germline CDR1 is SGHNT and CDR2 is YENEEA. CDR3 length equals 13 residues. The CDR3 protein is CASSSLAVDTQYF. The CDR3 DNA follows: TGTGCCAGCAGCTCACTGGCCGTGGATACGCAGTATTTT.

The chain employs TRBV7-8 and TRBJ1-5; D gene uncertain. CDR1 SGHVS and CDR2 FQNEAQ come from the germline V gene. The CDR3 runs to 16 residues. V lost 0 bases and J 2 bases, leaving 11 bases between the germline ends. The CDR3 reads CASSLAFAGGNQPQHF. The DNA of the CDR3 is TGTGCCAGCAGCTTAGCATTCGCGGGCGGCAATCAGCCCCAGCATTTT. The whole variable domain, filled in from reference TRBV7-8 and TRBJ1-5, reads GAGVSQSPRYKVAKRGQDVALRCDPISGHVSLFWYQQALGQGPEFLTYFQNEAQLDKSGLPSDRFFAERPEGSVSTLKIQRTQQEDSAVYLCASSLAFAGGNQPQHFGDGTRLSIL.

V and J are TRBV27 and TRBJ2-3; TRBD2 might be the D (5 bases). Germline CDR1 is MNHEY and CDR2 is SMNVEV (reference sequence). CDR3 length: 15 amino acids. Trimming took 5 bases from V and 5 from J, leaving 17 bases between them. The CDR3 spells CASSQGRGPQDTQYF. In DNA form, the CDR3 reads TGTGCCAGCAGTCAAGGTAGAGGGCCTCAAGATACGCAGTATTTT.

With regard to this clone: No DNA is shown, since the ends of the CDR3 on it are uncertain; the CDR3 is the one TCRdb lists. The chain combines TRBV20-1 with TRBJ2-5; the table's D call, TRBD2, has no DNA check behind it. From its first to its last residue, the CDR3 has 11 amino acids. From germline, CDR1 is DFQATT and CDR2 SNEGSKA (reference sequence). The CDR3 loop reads CSARVGAGTDF.

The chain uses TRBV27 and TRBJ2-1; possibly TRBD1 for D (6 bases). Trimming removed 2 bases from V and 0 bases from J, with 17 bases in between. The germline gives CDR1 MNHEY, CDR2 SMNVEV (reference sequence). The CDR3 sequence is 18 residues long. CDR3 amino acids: CASSLKLPGQRSYNEQFF. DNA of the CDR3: TGTGCCAGCAGTTTAAAACTACCGGGACAACGCTCCTACAATGAGCAGTTCTTC.